By its share, the clone carrying this T cell receptor beta chain is medium-sized. Its antigen is currently unknown. The TRBV12-4/TRBJ1-2 clonotypes were amplified using barcode primers with ligated adaptors. A single record per CDR3 protein comes from TCRdb applying MiXCR to the multiplex PCR reads. Here the sample spans more than 450 distinct CDR3 sequences, 15% to 20% being singletons. The sorted Tregs were CD4+CD25+CD127-/low cells. Trimming pared 6 bases from V and 3 bases from J, leaving 14 bases between. This CDR3 has 14 residues. Overall study findings and caveats: The TCR gene usage of tumor memory CD4+ T cells clustered together with blood and lymph node memory CD4+ cells and with lymph node naive CD4+ cells.

Sequencing input: tumor-infiltrating Tregs sorted from the breast tumor. The rearrangement links TRBV12-3 or TRBV12-4 to TRBJ1-2, with a possible D match to TRBD1 (6 bases). This TCR derives from a female donor with breast cancer. CDR3 residues: CASSLQGTYYGYTF. Here the CDR3 DNA reads TGTGCCAGCAGCCTACAGGGCACATACTATGGCTACACCTTC.